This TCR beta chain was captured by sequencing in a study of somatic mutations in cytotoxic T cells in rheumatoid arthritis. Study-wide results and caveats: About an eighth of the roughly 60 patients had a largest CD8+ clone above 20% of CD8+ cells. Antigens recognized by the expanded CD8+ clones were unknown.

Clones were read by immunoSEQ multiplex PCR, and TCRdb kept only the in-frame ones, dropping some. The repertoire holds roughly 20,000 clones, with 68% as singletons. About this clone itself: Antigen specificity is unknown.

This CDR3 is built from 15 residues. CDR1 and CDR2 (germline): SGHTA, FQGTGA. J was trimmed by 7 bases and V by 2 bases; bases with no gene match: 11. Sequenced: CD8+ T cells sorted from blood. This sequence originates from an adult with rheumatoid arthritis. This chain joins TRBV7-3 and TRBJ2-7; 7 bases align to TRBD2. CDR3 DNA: TGTGCCAGCAGCTTAGGCCTAGCGGTCCGGGAGGAGCAGTACTTC. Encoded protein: CASSLGLAVREEQYF.